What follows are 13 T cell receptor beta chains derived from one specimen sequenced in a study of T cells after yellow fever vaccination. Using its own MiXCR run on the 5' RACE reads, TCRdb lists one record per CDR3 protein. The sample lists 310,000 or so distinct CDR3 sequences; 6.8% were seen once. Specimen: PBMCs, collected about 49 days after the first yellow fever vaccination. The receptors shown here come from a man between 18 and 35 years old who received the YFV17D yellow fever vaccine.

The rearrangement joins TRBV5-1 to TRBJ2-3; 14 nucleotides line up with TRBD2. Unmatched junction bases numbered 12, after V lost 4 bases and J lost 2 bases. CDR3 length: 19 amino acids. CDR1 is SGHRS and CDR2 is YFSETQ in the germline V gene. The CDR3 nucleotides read TGCGCCAGCAGCCAGCCGGGACTAGCGGGGGAGAGACCCACAGATACGCAGTATTTT. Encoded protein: CASSQPGLAGERPTDTQYF. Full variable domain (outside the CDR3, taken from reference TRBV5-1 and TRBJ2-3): KAGVTQTPRYLIKTRGQQVTLSCSPISGHRSVSWYQQTPGQGLQFLFEYFSETQRNKGNFPGRFSGRQFSNSRSEMNVSTLELGDSALYLCASSQPGLAGERPTDTQYFGPGTRLTVL.

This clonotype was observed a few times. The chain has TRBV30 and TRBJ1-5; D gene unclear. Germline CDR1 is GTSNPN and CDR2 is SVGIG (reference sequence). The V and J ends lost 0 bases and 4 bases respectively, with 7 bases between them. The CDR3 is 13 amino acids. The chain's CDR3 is CAWSVAANQPQHF. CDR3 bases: TGTGCCTGGAGTGTGGCAGCTAATCAGCCCCAGCATTTT.

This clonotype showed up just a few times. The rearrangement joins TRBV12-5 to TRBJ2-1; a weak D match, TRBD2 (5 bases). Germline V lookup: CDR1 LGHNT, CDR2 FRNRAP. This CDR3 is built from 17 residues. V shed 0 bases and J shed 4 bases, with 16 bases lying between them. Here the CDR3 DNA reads TGTGCTAGTGGTTTGGTACTAGGCAAAGGGCCGTACAATGAGCAGTTCTTC. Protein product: CASGLVLGKGPYNEQFF.

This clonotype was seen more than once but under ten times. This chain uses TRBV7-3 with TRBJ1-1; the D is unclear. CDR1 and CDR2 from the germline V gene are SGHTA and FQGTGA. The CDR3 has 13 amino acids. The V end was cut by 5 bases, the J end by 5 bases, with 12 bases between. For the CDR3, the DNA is TGTGCCAGCAGCCGATCGGGAGAGACTGAAGCTTTCTTT. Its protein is CASSRSGETEAFF.

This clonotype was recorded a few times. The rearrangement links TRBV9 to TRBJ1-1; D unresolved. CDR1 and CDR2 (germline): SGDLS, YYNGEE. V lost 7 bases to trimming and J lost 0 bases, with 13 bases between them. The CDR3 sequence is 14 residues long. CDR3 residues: CASSSGYLNTEAFF. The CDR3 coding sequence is TGTGCCAGCTCATCGGGATACTTGAACACTGAAGCTTTCTTT.

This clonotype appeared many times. The CDR3 nucleotides read TGCAGTGCTAGATCAACCCGGGCTGGAGATACGCAGTATTTT. Protein: CSARSTRAGDTQYF. The chain carries TRBV20-1 and TRBJ2-3; D is unresolved. Germline CDR1 and CDR2: DFQATT and SNEGSKA (reference sequence). Trimming removed 2 bases at V and 5 bases at J, with 14 bases between. The CDR3 runs 14 residues.

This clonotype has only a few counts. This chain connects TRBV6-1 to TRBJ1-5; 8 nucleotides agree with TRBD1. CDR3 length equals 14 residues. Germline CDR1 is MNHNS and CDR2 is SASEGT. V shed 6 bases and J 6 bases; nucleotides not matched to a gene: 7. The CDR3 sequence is CASRDRQGRQPQHF. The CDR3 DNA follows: TGTGCCAGCAGAGATCGACAGGGGCGTCAGCCCCAGCATTTT.

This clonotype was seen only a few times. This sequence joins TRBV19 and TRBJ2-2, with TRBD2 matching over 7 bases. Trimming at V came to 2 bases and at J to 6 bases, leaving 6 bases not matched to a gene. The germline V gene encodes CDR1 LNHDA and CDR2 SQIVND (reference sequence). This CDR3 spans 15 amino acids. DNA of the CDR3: TGTGCCAGTAGTATAAGACCGGGGAGGGCCGGGGAGCTGTTTTTT. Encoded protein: CASSIRPGRAGELFF.

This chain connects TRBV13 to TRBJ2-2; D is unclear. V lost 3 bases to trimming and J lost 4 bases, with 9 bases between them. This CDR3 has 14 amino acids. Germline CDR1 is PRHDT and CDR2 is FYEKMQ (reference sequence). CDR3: CASSFLGGTGELFF. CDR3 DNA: TGTGCCAGCAGCTTCTTGGGTGGCACCGGGGAGCTGTTTTTT.

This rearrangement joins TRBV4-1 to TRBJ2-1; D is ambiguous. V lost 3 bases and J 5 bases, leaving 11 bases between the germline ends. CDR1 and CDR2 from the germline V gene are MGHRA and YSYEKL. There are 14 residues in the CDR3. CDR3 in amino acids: CASSQVGRDNEQFF. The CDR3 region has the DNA TGCGCCAGCAGCCAGGTTGGACGGGACAATGAGCAGTTCTTC.

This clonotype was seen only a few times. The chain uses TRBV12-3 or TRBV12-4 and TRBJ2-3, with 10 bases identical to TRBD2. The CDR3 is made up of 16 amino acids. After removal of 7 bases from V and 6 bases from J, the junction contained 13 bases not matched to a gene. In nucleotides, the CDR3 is TGTGCCAGCACCTCGTGGAGCGGGGGGGCCGGGGATACGCAGTATTTT. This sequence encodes CASTSWSGGAGDTQYF.

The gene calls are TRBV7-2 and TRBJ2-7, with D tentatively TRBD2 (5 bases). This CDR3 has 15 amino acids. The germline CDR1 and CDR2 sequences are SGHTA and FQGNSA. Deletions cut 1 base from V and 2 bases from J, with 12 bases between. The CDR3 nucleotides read TGTGCCAGCAGCTTAGGGGGAGTCATAACCTACGAGCAGTACTTC. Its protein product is CASSLGGVITYEQYF.

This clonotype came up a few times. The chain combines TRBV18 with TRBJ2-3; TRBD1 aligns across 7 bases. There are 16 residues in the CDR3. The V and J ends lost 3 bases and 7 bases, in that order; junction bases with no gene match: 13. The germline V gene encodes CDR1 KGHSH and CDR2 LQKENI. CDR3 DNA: TGTGCCAGCTCACCTCCCGGGACAGCAGGGGTAAATACGCAGTATTTT. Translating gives CASSPPGTAGVNTQYF.